Reported below is one T cell receptor beta chain. Its recognized antigen is unknown. Base qualities are not provided; no much larger clone lies one nucleotide away. V is cut by 1 base and J by 3 bases, and the space between the germline ends is 9 bases. CDR1 and CDR2 are read off the germline V gene as MNHEY and SVGAGI. From its cysteine to its phenylalanine, the CDR3 spans 14 amino acids. The retained sequence is limited to the CDR3, 42 bases, with the frame set at the first base. The immunoSEQ Assay was used to sequence TCRbeta CDR3 regions. After extraction, genomic DNA underwent amplification by bias-controlled multiplex PCR, followed by high-throughput sequencing. From the authors' description of their analysis: To quantify the absolute abundance of each unique TCRbeta CDR3 region, sequences were collapsed and filtered. T cell fraction was estimated by normalization of TCRbeta template counts to usable DNA, with usable DNA being measured through amplification of reference genes present in all nucleated cells. Repertoire TCRs were annotated as SARS-CoV-2-specific by exact matching of V gene, CDR3 amino acid sequence and J gene to a known reactive TCR set. MIRA supplied the reference SARS-CoV-2 TCR set, which was filtered for enrichment in COVID-19-positive ImmuneCODE repertoires so that public or cross-reactive TCRs were removed. Based on the MIRA antigens, annotated TCRs were further analysed at the level of specific ORF or position within ORF. Depth was the summed frequency of annotated unique rearrangements, while breadth was defined as annotated unique rearrangements over total unique productive rearrangements. Two-sided Wilcoxon rank-sum tests were applied when comparing TCR breadth between groups. Held by TCRdb, this immuneACCESS table contains in-frame sequences only and omits some clones. Under half of the omission traces to an unresolved V gene where checked; the cause of the rest is unknown. The DNA was the basis for D and trimming; V, J and clone size are from that table. In all, the sample holds 300,000 to 400,000 clones, and about 85% of those were seen once. The top ten constitute 3% to 4% of the sample.

This specimen belongs to a study of Ad26.COV2.S vaccination and SARS-CoV-2 variants (TCRdb year 2021). About the full investigation: Vaccine-arm donors came from COV1001, a multicentre, randomized, double-blind, placebo-controlled phase I-IIa trial of Ad26.COV2.S in healthy adults. Ad26.COV2.S was given intramuscularly at 5x10^10 or 1x10^11 viral particles, as a single shot or as two shots 56 days apart. The TCR-sequenced set comprised around 30 samples: some 19 Ad26.COV2.S vaccine recipients, 5 placebo recipients and 8 SARS-CoV-2 convalescent individuals. TCRbeta repertoire sequencing served as the tool for gauging how specific and how broad the SARS-CoV-2-reactive T cell receptors were following Ad26.COV2.S vaccination. Trial participants were randomized into five groups of five, in which low-dose or high-dose Ad26.COV2.S was given once or twice, or placebo was given on both occasions. Investigators did not know the trial group allocation while performing experiments and assessing outcomes.

Reading the label with the study, this specimen's treatment or condition is: some 20 received Ad26.COV2.S at low or high dose, single or two shots; about 5 received placebo; per-sample allocation not given. For vaccine and placebo recipients, the sequenced repertoires came from samples collected on day 63 after the first injection. In Cohort 1b, 25 adults aged 18-55 years were enrolled at a single site in Boston, USA, between 29 July and 7 August 2020. As a vaccine, Ad26.COV2.S was a replication-incompetent adenovirus type 26 vector that expressed a prefusion-stabilized SARS-CoV-2 spike protein derived from the original Wuhan strain. Overall results and qualifications from the work: Substantial breadth of spike-specific CD8+ and CD4+ T cell responses was reported after vaccination. The study was not powered to compare responses between vaccine doses or regimens. Higher spike-specific TCR breadth was observed in Ad26.COV2.S recipients than in placebo recipients (P = 0.0014). It was noted by the authors that total T cell responses may have been underestimated by the TCR breadth and depth analyses. Non-spike TCR breadth was comparable between vaccine and placebo recipients, consistent with the vaccine containing only spike.

This receptor was obtained from a person between 18 and 65 years old who received the Ad26.COV2.S COVID-19 vaccine or a placebo. The specimen comprised peripheral blood, sampled in a trial of Ad26.COV2.S vaccine versus placebo. In this chain, TRBV6-5 is recombined with TRBJ1-1; perhaps TRBD1 is the D gene, with 5 bases matching. The DNA sequence is as follows: TGTGCCAGCAGTTACTTGGGGGGGGACACTGAAGCTTTCTTT. The resulting protein is CASSYLGGDTEAFF.